The 2 T cell receptor beta chains listed next were all sequenced from one sample in a study of T cells in Graves' hyperthyroidism and ophthalmopathy. The source material, RNA transcripts, was used to amplify TCR beta CDR3 regions. With the HTBI primer set, the TCR CDR3 went through a first round of RT-PCR. TCRdb fed the multiplex PCR reads into MiXCR, producing one record per CDR3 protein. The profile shows 350,000 or so distinct CDR3 sequences, roughly 20% of them singletons. Sequenced material: blood. The receptors here all came from a woman in her 50s with Graves' hyperthyroidism.

There are many counts of this clonotype. The gene calls are TRBV9 and TRBJ2-7; D is possibly TRBD1 or TRBD2 (5 bases each). Germline CDR1 is SGDLS and CDR2 is YYNGEE. V gave up 3 bases and J gave up 3 bases, with 16 bases separating them. The CDR3 loop spans 15 amino acids. In DNA, the CDR3 is TGTGCCAGCAGCGCGGGACCGGGACGGATCTACGAGCAGTACTTC. Amino acids: CASSAGPGRIYEQYF.

This chain links TRBV28 with TRBJ1-2; D uncertain. CDR1 is MDHEN, CDR2 SYDVKM, per germline. V gave up 3 bases and J gave up 0 bases, with 17 bases separating them. This CDR3 region has 17 residues. The CDR3 bases are TGTGCCAGCAGTTTCATTGGCCCTGGCCTAGCTAACTATGGCTACACCTTC. Amino acid sequence: CASSFIGPGLANYGYTF.